The TCR beta chain under discussion was sequenced for a study of T-cell reconstitution after alpha-beta-depleted transplantation in children. V was clipped by 6 bases and J by 7 bases; unmatched bases: 6. The germline gives CDR1 MGHRA, CDR2 YSYEKL. This CDR3 region has 14 residues. This clonotype has more than one count but fewer than ten. The TCRbeta library was prepared with unique molecular identifiers. Each CDR3 protein gets one entry after TCRdb re-called the PCR reads with MiXCR. Counted here are almost 400,000 distinct CDR3 sequences, 20% occurring once; the ten biggest clones make up 3.5% to 4%.

Sequenced material: PBMCs from the stem cell graft donor, taken from the stem cell graft. The source is a human donor who donated a stem cell graft to a child with acute myeloid leukemia. V and J are TRBV4-1 and TRBJ2-1; 10 nucleotides match TRBD2. CDR3 residues: CASSLLAGTNEQFF. The CDR3 DNA reads as TGCGCCAGCAGTCTACTAGCGGGAACAAATGAGCAGTTCTTC.